This T cell receptor (beta chain) was recorded in a study of control samples from healthy donors and cancer patients. CDR1 WNHNN and CDR2 SYGVQD come from the germline V gene (reference sequence). V lost 5 bases and J 4 bases, leaving 9 bases between the germline ends. The CDR3 has 13 amino acids. This clone was seen a single time. TCRdb's table, derived via immunoSEQ multiplex PCR, lists solely in-frame clones and lacks some. The profile covers around 140,000 clones, with approximately 89% appearing a single time and about 7.6% taken by the ten largest. Sequencing was performed on PBMCs. This sequence originates from a man in his forties or fifties with head and neck cancer. V gene TRBV10-1 combines with J gene TRBJ2-1, with D hard to call. The CDR3, as DNA: TGCGCCAGCAGTACCTCTGCATACAATGAGCAGTTCTTC. This encodes CASSTSAYNEQFF.